This T cell receptor beta chain was observed in a study of T cells in Graves' hyperthyroidism and ophthalmopathy (dated by TCRdb to between 2018 and 2021). With respect to the entire study: TCR V-J signatures able to tell the groups apart were searched for in a discovery cohort of some 100 patients, of whom more than 40 had Graves' ophthalmopathy and some 60 had stable Graves' hyperthyroidism. In roughly six Graves' hyperthyroidism patients, the study also compared T-cell repertoires from thyroid tissue with T-cell repertoires from blood. The approximately 100 discovery patients were randomly divided into training and test sets at a 7:3 ratio. Prospective prediction of ophthalmopathy was tested in an independent validation cohort consisting of about 19 hyperthyroidism patients and around 17 patients who later progressed to ophthalmopathy. TCR Vbeta CDR3 sequencing of 130 to 150 peripheral blood samples (approximately 44 ophthalmopathy, under 80 hyperthyroidism and approximately 17 progressor patients) is reported in the paper. After blood sampling, hyperthyroidism patients were treated with methimazole at a starting dose of 30 mg daily, and ophthalmopathy patients were treated with high-dose intravenous methylprednisolone.

Beyond this particular receptor, the publication reports: Ophthalmopathy was separated from stable hyperthyroidism by a 13 V-J signature model, with approximately 86% sensitivity and about 81% specificity obtained in cross-validation and 80%/75% obtained in testing. No statistical method was used to fix the sample size in advance, and group allocation was not hidden from the investigators. In validation, the model predicted progression to ophthalmopathy a median of about 6.8 months before onset, with about 64% sensitivity and almost 75% specificity. Most expanded thyroid clonotypes (frequency above 0.001) were also detected in blood, suggesting blood repertoires may reflect thyroid immune responses.

The cysteine opens and the phenylalanine closes a CDR3 of 14 amino acids. Kept here is only the CDR3 DNA, which spans 42 bases and is read in frame from base 1. The germline V gene sets CDR1 to SNHLY and CDR2 to FYNNEI. Trimmed from V: 6 bases; trimmed from J: 0 bases; junction bases lacking a gene match: 5. The TCR beta CDR3 regions were amplified from the RNA transcripts. A first-round RT-PCR of the TCR CDR3 used the HTBI primer set with the Qiagen OneStep RT-PCR kit. Libraries were constructed in a second round of multiplex PCR, after which size selection and purification were carried out. Libraries were sequenced paired-end with 100 bp reads on an Illumina HiSeq2000. On the authors' methods: SOAPnuke was used to process the raw data, removing reads that contained adapters or uncalled bases, had a mean Phred below 15, or lacked an exact match to the constant primer or identifier. High-quality paired reads were merged using COPE v1.2.5, and each unique nucleotide sequence was defined as a clonotype. MiTCR v1.1 was used to align clonotypes to the IMGT TRBV, TRBD and TRBJ reference segments. Analysis was restricted to V-J combinations with a frequency above 0.0001, which covered over 98% of repertoires. A TCS score was defined as the ratio of F50 (clonal expansion) to E x V (chaos), with BLOSUM62-based TCRdist applied between CDR3 peptides within each V-J. Welch's t-statistics and random forest reduced roughly 540 V-J features to 10 to 15, which were used in a naive Bayes classifier (R e1071). Thyroid-blood repertoire similarity was quantified with the Morisita-Horn index. In-frame beta chains were kept once TCRdb had trimmed the public reads at Q25 with fastp and called clones with MiXCR. Rows merge per CDR3 protein into single entries with the most common DNA and genes. The V and J calls were not made by the authors but by TCRdb's processing. A total of roughly 570,000 distinct CDR3 sequences appear in this sample, about 45% of them only once. Clones ranked in the top ten supply under 20% of the sample.

The study excluded patients with uncontrolled infections, other autoimmune diseases, pregnancy or lactation. Diagnoses relied on clinical symptoms, serum thyroxine and TRAb, thyroid ultrasound and orbital computed tomography. Total RNA was extracted using Trizol reagent, and RNA quality was assessed on an Agilent 2100 Bioanalyzer. This clonotype has ten or more counts. The target of this receptor is not known. The record has no base qualities; no much larger clone is one base away. The specimen sequenced was peripheral blood or thyroid tissue (not recorded which). This TCR was recovered from an adult woman with Graves' disease, either hyperthyroidism or ophthalmopathy (not recorded which). The V and J segments used are TRBV2 and TRBJ2-7, with TRBD2 identical over 7 junction bases. CDR3 protein: CASRRDYDSYEQYF. The nucleotides read TGTGCCAGCAGACGGGACTACGACTCCTACGAGCAGTACTTC.